The text below deals with one TCR beta chain. Original handling: Amplification from reference gene primers served as the basis for estimated nucleated cell counts. Here immunoSEQ multiplex PCR was the method, and the copy in TCRdb shows in-frame clones only, minus some. V and J calls and clone size are those listed in that table; D and trimming were worked out from the DNA. The sample has around 41,000 clones, under 85% seen once; the top ten hold just under 45%. These data are taken from a study of blood T cell repertoires in COVID-19. At the level of the study: Sites in the United States, Italy and Spain provided acute and convalescent COVID-19 samples. Sources were T cells, B-cell-depleted T cells, or PBMCs; the material itself was cDNA or gDNA.

With 6 bases clipped from V and 8 bases from J, the junction kept 9 bases outside the gene matches. Germline lookup yields CDR1 SNHLY and CDR2 FYNNEI. This CDR3 is built from 14 residues. This clonotype originated in an elderly woman with acute or convalescent COVID-19. The sequenced sample was peripheral blood. The V and J genes are TRBV2 and TRBJ1-4; TRBD1 aligns across 7 bases. CDR3: CASSPTTGEEKLFF. In DNA form, the CDR3 reads TGTGCCAGCAGCCCCACAACAGGGGAAGAAAAACTGTTTTTT.